Listed below are T cell receptor beta chains from one sample, sequenced in a study of PD-L1 blockade in urothelial cancer. Only in-frame clones appear in the TCRdb table, and some are missing; sequencing was by immunoSEQ multiplex PCR. The repertoire holds approximately 71,000 clones, 85% to 90% seen once, with 3.4% in the top ten. This specimen was PBMCs, taken around atezolizumab (anti-PD-L1) treatment. The source of these receptors is a man in his 60s with urothelial cancer. The CDR3 runs from the conserved cysteine through the conserved F or W. A D gene is named only where the DNA matches it firmly. Size tells how often a clone was seen (once, few, many) or the class of an expanded clone, and some rows leave it out.

v_call,d_call,j_call,clone_size,cdr3_aa,cdr3_nt
TRBV19,NA,TRBJ2-3,NA,CASSIPQGRTDTQYF,TGTGCCAGTAGTATCCCACAGGGACGCACAGATACGCAGTATTTT
TRBV18,TRBD1,TRBJ1-2,NA,CASSSEQGARGYGYTF,TGTGCCAGCTCATCCGAACAGGGGGCGCGAGGGTATGGCTACACCTTC
TRBV30,TRBD1,TRBJ1-6,NA,CAWRISGGFANSPLHF,TGTGCCTGGAGGATATCAGGGGGCTTTGCTAATTCACCCCTCCACTTT
TRBV7-7,NA,TRBJ2-2,NA,CASSLGNLASGELFF,TGTGCCAGCAGCTTAGGAAATCTAGCTTCCGGGGAGCTGTTTTTT
TRBV4-3,TRBD2,TRBJ2-3,NA,CASSQRGLAGGTNTQYF,TGCGCCAGCAGCCAGCGTGGGCTAGCGGGAGGGACAAATACGCAGTATTTT
TRBV7-6,TRBD1,TRBJ2-1,NA,CASSLDRGGEQFF,TGTGCCAGCAGCTTGGACAGGGGGGGAGAGCAGTTCTTC
TRBV6-5,NA,TRBJ1-2,NA,CASSRDNLGGYTF,TGTGCCAGCAGTCGGGACAACCTTGGTGGCTACACCTTC
TRBV10-1,TRBD1,TRBJ2-7,NA,CASSERGQARDEQYF,TGCGCCAGCAGTGAGAGGGGACAGGCTAGGGACGAGCAGTACTTC
TRBV7-8,TRBD1,TRBJ1-2,NA,CASSFEPGQTTYGYTF,TGTGCCAGCAGCTTTGAACCGGGACAGACAACATATGGCTACACCTTC
TRBV28,NA,TRBJ2-1,NA,CATEEGSYNEQFF,TGTGCCACCGAGGAGGGATCCTACAATGAGCAGTTCTTC
TRBV28,NA,TRBJ2-7,NA,CASSLGATMTYEQYF,TGTGCCAGCAGTTTGGGGGCTACAATGACCTACGAGCAGTACTTC
TRBV29-1,NA,TRBJ2-5,NA,CSVSQGFQETQYF,TGCAGCGTTAGTCAGGGATTCCAAGAGACCCAGTACTTC
TRBV19,NA,TRBJ2-5,NA,CASSISLDRLETQYF,TGTGCCAGTAGTATCTCCCTGGACAGACTAGAGACCCAGTACTTC
TRBV6-1,NA,TRBJ1-1,NA,CASSPYGAAEAFF,TGTGCCAGCAGTCCGTATGGGGCTGCTGAAGCTTTCTTT
TRBV6-1,NA,TRBJ2-7,once,CASSEQDLAEQYF,TGTGCCAGCAGTGAGCAGGACCTAGCGGAGCAGTACTTC
TRBV6-5,NA,TRBJ2-1,NA,CASSYSGRAAYNEQFF,TGTGCCAGCAGTTACTCTGGGCGGGCAGCCTACAATGAGCAGTTCTTC
TRBV4-1,TRBD2,TRBJ2-3,NA,CASSRAGPSTDTQYF,TGCGCCAGCAGCCGAGCGGGGCCTAGCACAGATACGCAGTATTTT
TRBV7-2,TRBD2,TRBJ2-7,NA,CASSLVGTSGSGEQYF,TGTGCCAGCAGCTTAGTGGGGACTAGCGGGAGTGGGGAGCAGTACTTC
TRBV2,TRBD2,TRBJ2-3,NA,CATPSGVGTDTQYF,TGTGCCACTCCCAGCGGGGTCGGTACAGATACGCAGTATTTT
TRBV7-9,TRBD2,TRBJ2-1,NA,CASSLTSVYNEQFF,TGTGCCAGCAGCTTAACTAGCGTTTACAATGAGCAGTTCTTC
TRBV20-1,NA,TRBJ2-7,NA,CSAPTDREQYF,TGCAGTGCTCCTACAGACAGAGAGCAGTACTTC
TRBV28,NA,TRBJ1-5,NA,CASRAGGNQPQHF,TGTGCCAGCAGGGCAGGGGGCAATCAGCCCCAGCATTTT
TRBV7-9,NA,TRBJ1-2,NA,CASSSYQLQAYYGYTF,TGTGCCAGCAGCTCTTATCAACTCCAAGCTTACTATGGCTACACCTTC
TRBV5-1,TRBD2,TRBJ2-7,NA,CASSLGTLGAGVLPLEQYF,TGCGCCAGCAGCTTGGGGACCCTTGGCGCGGGAGTACTCCCTCTCGAGCAGTACTTC